The 21 T cell receptor beta chains in this list originate from one sample, sequenced in a study of OX40 agonist ivuxolimab in advanced cancers. The protocol was immunoSEQ multiplex PCR, while the TCRdb copy is restricted to in-frame clones and leaves out a portion. The table lists around 62,000 clones, roughly four fifths of them singletons, with around 1.5% in the top ten. The input for sequencing was CD4+ or CD8+ T cells sorted from blood, taken in a trial of the OX40 agonist ivuxolimab. The receptor source for this set is an adult with an advanced solid tumor such as melanoma, head and neck, liver or kidney cancer.

This chain joins TRBV15 and TRBJ2-1; 11 bases align to TRBD2. Trimming cost V 0 bases and J 2 bases; bases outside gene matches: 6. Germline loops: CDR1 LNHNV, CDR2 YYDKDF (reference sequence). The CDR3 is 18 amino acids. The CDR3 region has the DNA TGTGCCACCAGCAGAGATGGGGCTAGCGGGAGGACCTACAATGAGCAGTTCTTC. As protein: CATSRDGASGRTYNEQFF.

This chain connects TRBV5-6 to TRBJ2-7; D is unresolved. CDR3 length equals 11 residues. In germline, CDR1 is SGHDT, CDR2 YYEEEE. V dropped 0 bases and J dropped 6 bases, with 4 bases sitting between them. The DNA of the CDR3 is TGTGCCAGCAGCTTGGACAGCGAGCAGTACTTC. Protein product: CASSLDSEQYF.

The genes are TRBV5-1 and TRBJ1-3; TRBD1 is a possible D gene (6 bases). Germline assignment: CDR1 SGHRS and CDR2 YFSETQ. V was shortened by 4 bases and J by 8 bases, with 10 bases between the two germline ends. This CDR3 region has 12 residues. The CDR3: CASSARGDTIYF. CDR3 DNA: TGCGCCAGCAGCGCAAGGGGGGACACCATATATTTT.

This chain joins TRBV19 and TRBJ1-5; perhaps TRBD1 as D (6 bases). Germline assignment: CDR1 LNHDA and CDR2 SQIVND (reference sequence). This CDR3 is built from 15 residues. Trimming removed 7 bases at V and 6 bases at J, with 19 bases between. As DNA, the CDR3 is TGTGCCAGTACCAGGTCCAGGGGAGAAAGTCAGCCCCAGCATTTT. Translated: CASTRSRGESQPQHF.

The chain has TRBV6-5 and TRBJ2-3; 13 nucleotides align to TRBD2. Unmatched junction bases numbered 6, after V lost 6 bases and J lost 6 bases. CDR1 and CDR2 from the germline V gene are MNHEY and SVGAGI. The CDR3 spans 15 residues. CDR3 loop: CASSLGLAGLDTQYF. In DNA, the CDR3 is TGTGCCAGCAGCCTGGGACTAGCGGGACTCGATACGCAGTATTTT.

The chain joins TRBV5-1 to TRBJ1-2; TRBD1 aligns across 11 bases. This CDR3 comprises 17 residues. With V trimmed by 5 bases and J by 0 bases, 9 bases remained unmatched. The germline gives CDR1 SGHRS, CDR2 YFSETQ. Here the CDR3 DNA reads TGCGCCAGCAGATCCGGGACAGGGGGACTAACTAACTATGGCTACACCTTC. Translated, it gives CASRSGTGGLTNYGYTF. Together with reference TRBV5-1 and TRBJ1-2, the CDR3 gives the full variable domain: KAGVTQTPRYLIKTRGQQVTLSCSPISGHRSVSWYQQTPGQGLQFLFEYFSETQRNKGNFPGRFSGRQFSNSRSEMNVSTLELGDSALYLCASRSGTGGLTNYGYTFGSGTRLTVV.

The chain recombines TRBV11-3 with TRBJ2-5; 9 bases match TRBD2. CDR3 size: 16 residues. The trim removed 1 base at V and 5 bases at J, leaving 8 bases unmatched. In germline, CDR1 is SGHNT, CDR2 YENEEA. CDR3 coding DNA: TGTGCCAGCAGCTTAGTTTTAGCGGGAGAGGGGGAGACCCAGTACTTC. Its protein product is CASSLVLAGEGETQYF.

The V and J genes are TRBV5-4 and TRBJ2-1, with no clear D. The CDR3 extends over 15 amino acids. Looked up from germline, CDR1 is SGHNT and CDR2 is YYREEE (reference sequence). V gave up 0 bases and J gave up 0 bases, with 7 bases separating them. In DNA, the CDR3 is TGTGCCAGCAGCTTGGGCAGGAGCTCCTACAATGAGCAGTTCTTC. The encoded protein is CASSLGRSSYNEQFF. Full variable domain (rest looked up from reference TRBV5-4 and TRBJ2-1): ETGVTQSPTHLIKTRGQQVTLRCSSQSGHNTVSWYQQALGQGPQFIFQYYREEENGRGNFPPRFSGLQFPNYSSELNVNALELDDSALYLCASSLGRSSYNEQFFGPGTRLTVL.

This clone was detected a few times. The same CDR3 arises from other DNA sequences in this sample as well. The J gene is TRBJ2-1, the V gene TRBV7-3; 9 nucleotides match TRBD2. This CDR3 has 15 amino acids. CDR1 is SGHTA, CDR2 FQGTGA, per germline. The V segment lost 2 bases and the J segment 5 bases; nucleotides outside the gene matches: 4. The CDR3 here is CASSLGASGDNEQFF. CDR3 sequence (DNA): TGTGCCAGCAGCTTAGGGGCTAGCGGGGACAATGAGCAGTTCTTC.

This chain joins TRBV7-9 and TRBJ2-1; 7 bases align to TRBD1. CDR3 size: 14 residues. The germline V gene has CDR1 SEHNR and CDR2 FQNEAQ (reference sequence). Trimming removed 4 bases from V and 8 bases from J; junction bases left unmatched: 8. The CDR3 sequence is CASSSWTGVDEQFF. CDR3 coding DNA: TGTGCCAGCAGCTCCTGGACAGGTGTGGATGAGCAGTTCTTC.

The chain combines TRBV6-1 with TRBJ2-1; 12 nucleotides agree with TRBD2. With 6 bases clipped from V and 4 bases from J, the junction kept 4 bases outside the gene matches. The CDR3 is made up of 15 amino acids. Germline loops: CDR1 MNHNS, CDR2 SASEGT. DNA for the CDR3: TGTGCCAGCAGGAGGACTAGCGGGACATACAATGAGCAGTTCTTC. Its protein product is CASRRTSGTYNEQFF.

The chain links TRBV7-8 to TRBJ2-1; D tentatively fits TRBD1 or TRBD2 (6 bases each). The CDR3 runs to 15 residues. With 2 bases removed from V and 2 bases from J, the gap between germline ends came to 10 bases. Germline CDR1 and CDR2: SGHVS and FQNEAQ. The CDR3 DNA reads as TGTGCCAGCAGCTTAACCGGGGGCACCTACAATGAGCAGTTCTTC. Amino acid sequence: CASSLTGGTYNEQFF.

This chain connects TRBV2 to TRBJ2-2, with 14 bases lining up with TRBD2. The germline V gene has CDR1 SNHLY and CDR2 FYNNEI. J was trimmed by 4 bases and V by 6 bases; bases with no gene match: 13. The CDR3 length is 19 residues. CDR3: CASSPGLAGVGLTTGELFF. The CDR3 DNA reads as TGTGCCAGCAGCCCGGGACTAGCGGGAGTGGGACTTACCACCGGGGAGCTGTTTTTT.

CDR3 nucleotides: TGTGCCAGCAGTGATGGGCAGTCCTACGAGCAGTACTTC. Its translation is CASSDGQSYEQYF. This chain links TRBV6-1 with TRBJ2-7, with D unresolved. Per germline, CDR1 MNHNS and CDR2 SASEGT. The ends were cut back, 3 bases at V and 1 base at J, with 7 bases in the middle. The CDR3 is made up of 13 amino acids.

The chain recombines TRBV28 with TRBJ1-1, with no clear D. V dropped 3 bases and J dropped 4 bases, with 6 bases sitting between them. Germline values: CDR1 MDHEN, CDR2 SYDVKM. This CDR3 has 12 residues. The DNA for the CDR3 is TGTGCCAGCAGTTTCCTTCTCACTGAAGCTTTCTTT. Its protein product is CASSFLLTEAFF.

This clone appeared a few times. The chain combines TRBV7-6 with TRBJ1-1, with 10 bases fitting TRBD1. Germline CDR1 reads SGHVS; CDR2 reads FNYEAQ. The J segment lost 10 bases and the V segment lost 4 bases, leaving 6 bases of the junction unmatched. This CDR3 spans 13 amino acids. CDR3 bases: TGTGCCAGCAGCTCAGTGGGACAGGGGTTAGCTTTCTTT. Amino acids: CASSSVGQGLAFF.

Only one count was recorded for this clone. The chain carries TRBV10-3 and TRBJ1-1; no firm D call. CDR1 is ENHRY and CDR2 is SYGVKD in the germline V gene. Trimming took off 4 bases at V and 0 bases at J, with 6 bases between the two ends. This CDR3 has 13 residues. The CDR3 DNA is TGTGCCATCAGTGGAAGGGTGAACACTGAAGCTTTCTTT. Translating it yields CAISGRVNTEAFF.

This clone was counted a single time. The CDR3 reads CAWSVQDILPATNTEAFF. CDR3 DNA sequence: TGTGCCTGGAGTGTTCAAGACATTCTACCCGCAACGAACACTGAAGCTTTCTTT. The J gene is TRBJ1-1, the V gene TRBV30; D is ambiguous. The CDR3 has 18 amino acids. V was clipped by 0 bases and J by 1 base, with 21 bases between them. Germline V gives CDR1 GTSNPN, CDR2 SVGIG (reference sequence).

The chain uses TRBV6-1 and TRBJ2-1, with D perhaps matching TRBD2 (7 bases). CDR1 is MNHNS and CDR2 is SASEGT in the germline V gene. The ends were cut back, 2 bases at V and 2 bases at J, with 10 bases in the middle. The CDR3 has 15 amino acids. CDR3 nucleotides: TGTGCCAGCAGTGAAACGGGGGGCCCCTACAATGAGCAGTTCTTC. This translates into CASSETGGPYNEQFF.

This sequence joins TRBV6-1 and TRBJ2-7; D gene unclear. Trimming removed 2 bases at V and 3 bases at J, with 8 bases between. CDR1 and CDR2 (germline): MNHNS, SASEGT. This CDR3 contains 13 residues. CDR3 in amino acids: CASSEFGDYEQYF. The CDR3 DNA reads TGTGCCAGCAGTGAATTCGGTGACTACGAGCAGTACTTC.

This chain links TRBV7-2 with TRBJ2-7, with 14 bases aligning to TRBD2. V was pared by 4 bases and J by 8 bases, with 7 bases of the junction left unmatched. Germline CDR1 reads SGHTA; CDR2 reads FQGNSA. This CDR3 is 15 amino acids long. CDR3: CASSSEGLAGEQQYF. DNA for the CDR3: TGTGCCAGCAGCTCAGAGGGACTAGCGGGAGAACAGCAGTACTTC.